A selection of T cell receptor beta chains follows, all from one sample in a study of T cell repertoires in cytomegalovirus infection. From the reads, TCRdb called clonotypes with MiXCR, one entry per CDR3 protein. The sample has 150,000 to 200,000 distinct CDR3 sequences, approximately 9.7% seen once. The source material was PBMCs. The receptors stem from a human donor in good health (CMV status not recorded). Some clones in this sample may be carry-over from other donors' samples. Both conserved end residues are part of each CDR3. The D gene is left open where the match is weak. Clone size, where shown, is once, few, many, or a class for clones that have expanded.

v_gene	d_gene	j_gene	abundance	CDR3nt	CDR3aa
TRBV4-3	.	TRBJ1-2	.	TGCGCCAGCAGCCAAGATGGGGGGATGGACTATGGCTACACCTTC	CASSQDGGMDYGYTF
TRBV5-6	.	TRBJ2-1	few	TGTGCCAGCAGCCTCACGTCAGGTAATGAGCAGTTCTTC	CASSLTSGNEQFF
TRBV20-1	TRBD1	TRBJ1-5	many	TGCAGTGCAAGGGACAGGTTAATACATCAGCCCCAGCATTTT	CSARDRLIHQPQHF
TRBV28	.	TRBJ1-1	many	TGTGCCAGCACGGGGGTTTTTACAAAGAACACTGAAGCTTTCTTT	CASTGVFTKNTEAFF
TRBV7-2	.	TRBJ2-5	many	TGTGCCAGCAGCAACCGGGACACAAAGAAAGAGACCCAGTACTTC	CASSNRDTKKETQYF
TRBV7-2	.	TRBJ2-7	many	TGTGCCAGCAGCTTGGGCAGGCAATCCTCCTACGAGCAGTACTTC	CASSLGRQSSYEQYF
TRBV5-6	.	TRBJ2-4	.	TGTGCCAGCAGCTTTAAAATTCTGGGGGCGGGAAACATTCAGTACTTC	CASSFKILGAGNIQYF
TRBV5-1	TRBD1	TRBJ2-2	many	TGCGCCAGCAGCTTGGCCGAGACAGGGGGTACCGGGGAGCTGTTTTTT	CASSLAETGGTGELFF
TRBV7-9	.	TRBJ2-6	many	TGTGCCAGCAGCTTAGTCAGGGATGGGGCCAACGTCCTGACTTTC	CASSLVRDGANVLTF
TRBV7-2	TRBD2	TRBJ2-1	many	TGTGCCAGCAGCCCCCAGGGCGGGGGGGACTCCTACAATGAGCAGTTCTTC	CASSPQGGGDSYNEQFF
TRBV6-2/TRBV6-3	.	TRBJ1-5	many	TGTGCCAGCAGTTACGGCTCCGGCGGTGTTCAGCCCCAGCATTTT	CASSYGSGGVQPQHF
TRBV12-3/TRBV12-4	.	TRBJ1-4	many	TGTGCCAGCAGTTTGGGGGCAGGGTCCAATGAAAAACTGTTTTTT	CASSLGAGSNEKLFF
TRBV28	.	TRBJ2-7	.	TGTGCCAGCAGCGGACAGATATCCTACGAGCAGTACTTC	CASSGQISYEQYF
TRBV7-2	.	TRBJ1-6	many	TGTGCCAGCAGCTTAGGACAAGAGAATTCACCCCTCCACTTT	CASSLGQENSPLHF
TRBV7-8	.	TRBJ1-2	many	TGTGCCAGCAGCGTAGACAGATATGGCTACACCTTC	CASSVDRYGYTF
TRBV7-2	.	TRBJ1-3	many	TGTGCCAGCAGCCGATCCGCGGGAAACACCATATATTTT	CASSRSAGNTIYF
TRBV4-3	.	TRBJ2-6	many	TGCGCCAGCAGCCAAGAGATTCAGGGAGCTGGGGCCAACGTCCTGACTTTC	CASSQEIQGAGANVLTF
TRBV29-1	TRBD2	TRBJ2-5	.	TGCAGCGTTCGGCCTGCGGGGGGTCAAGAGACCCAGTACTTC	CSVRPAGGQETQYF
TRBV28	TRBD2	TRBJ2-7	few	TGTGCCAGCACCCCAGCGGGAGCGGGGAACGAGCAGTACTTC	CASTPAGAGNEQYF
TRBV6-1	TRBD1	TRBJ2-3	few	TGTGCCAGCGCAGCACAGGGGATCGATACGCAGTATTTT	CASAAQGIDTQYF
TRBV7-2	.	TRBJ1-2	many	TGTGCCATGAATCGTCTCAAGGGGAACTATGGCTACACCTTC	CAMNRLKGNYGYTF
TRBV15	.	TRBJ2-1	many	TGTGCCACCAGCAGAGATGCCCCCCGTGGGTCCTACAATGAGCAGTTCTTC	CATSRDAPRGSYNEQFF
TRBV5-4	TRBD1	TRBJ2-1	.	TGTGCCAGCACGAATACCGGACAGGGAAAGTCCAATGAGCAGTTCTTC	CASTNTGQGKSNEQFF
TRBV7-2	TRBD1	TRBJ2-1	many	TGTGCCAGCAGCTTAGAGGTGACAGGGCCCAATGAGCAGTTCTTC	CASSLEVTGPNEQFF
TRBV23-1	.	TRBJ2-7	.	TGCGCCAGCAGTCAATCCTTCCCCCAATCCTACGAGCAGTACTTC	CASSQSFPQSYEQYF
TRBV7-2	.	TRBJ1-2	many	TGTGCCAGCAGCTTAGCGACGGCTAACTATGGCTACACCTTC	CASSLATANYGYTF
TRBV7-2	.	TRBJ2-2	many	TGTGCCAGCAGCTGGGTAGGGGAGCTGTTTTTT	CASSWVGELFF
TRBV7-2	.	TRBJ1-5	many	TGTGCCAGCAGCACCGATCGGGCTGGCCAGCCCCAGCATTTT	CASSTDRAGQPQHF
TRBV20-1	TRBD1	TRBJ1-6	many	TGCAGTGCTAGGGGGCGGACAGGGAATTCACCCCTCCACTTT	CSARGRTGNSPLHF
TRBV7-9	.	TRBJ1-4	.	TGTGCCAGCAGCTCACGGGGTTTTGCTAATGAAAAACTGTTTTTT	CASSSRGFANEKLFF
TRBV7-2	.	TRBJ2-3	many	TGTGCCAGCAGCTTAGTACGAAATACGCAGTATTTT	CASSLVRNTQYF
TRBV29-1	.	TRBJ2-5	few	TGCAGCGTACTACCCGGGACTCGAAAAGAGACCCAGTACTTC	CSVLPGTRKETQYF
TRBV4-1	.	TRBJ2-2	many	TGCGCCAGCAGCCAAGATAGCACTAACACCGGGGAGCTGTTTTTT	CASSQDSTNTGELFF
TRBV7-2	.	TRBJ2-3	many	TGTGCCAGCAGCAGGACGACTAGGTCAGATACGCAGTATTTT	CASSRTTRSDTQYF
TRBV4-3	.	TRBJ2-7	few	TGCGCCAGCAGCCAAGATTGGCTAGTACCCTCCTACGAGCAGTACTTC	CASSQDWLVPSYEQYF
TRBV4-1	TRBD2	TRBJ2-5	.	TGCGCCAGCAGCCAAGATTTCCTAGCGGGGGCAGAGACCCAGTACTTC	CASSQDFLAGAETQYF
TRBV4-3	.	TRBJ2-3	many	TGCGCCAGCAGCCAAGAAAGTCATGGGGCGCGCACAGATACGCAGTATTTT	CASSQESHGARTDTQYF
TRBV7-2	.	TRBJ2-3	many	TGTGCCAGCAGCCCTAGGTGGGGATTCACAGATACGCAGTATTTT	CASSPRWGFTDTQYF
TRBV4-3	.	TRBJ2-3	.	TGCGCCAGCAGCCAAGATCAGTCCAGCACAGATACGCAGTATTTT	CASSQDQSSTDTQYF
TRBV27	TRBD1	TRBJ2-7	.	TGTGCCAGTAGGGGAGTGAACAGGGGCACCTACGAGCAGTACTTC	CASRGVNRGTYEQYF
TRBV28	TRBD1	TRBJ1-4	.	TGTGCCAGCAGTCCAATGACAGGGGGCTTTTGGGCTGCGGAGGAAAAACTGTTTTTT	CASSPMTGGFWAAEEKLFF
TRBV12-3/TRBV12-4	.	TRBJ1-5	many	TGTGCCAGCAGTTTACAACGAGGGCAGCCCCAGCATTTT	CASSLQRGQPQHF
TRBV11-2	.	TRBJ1-5	many	TGTGCCAGCAGCTTAGATAGGAATCAGCCCCAGCATTTT	CASSLDRNQPQHF
TRBV28	TRBD2	TRBJ2-7	.	TGTGCCAGCAGTTTATTACTAGCGGGAGACGAGCAGTACTTC	CASSLLLAGDEQYF
TRBV7-2	.	TRBJ2-7	.	TGTGCCAGCAGTGCCGCTTACTACGAGCAGTACTTC	CASSAAYYEQYF
TRBV28	.	TRBJ1-6	.	TGTGCCAGCAGTCCGCCGGGACCCTTCGAGGGTAATTCACCCCTCCACTTT	CASSPPGPFEGNSPLHF
TRBV7-2	.	TRBJ2-1	many	TGTGCCAGCAGCTTAGCGGCGGGTCGCTCCTACAATGAGCAGTTCTTC	CASSLAAGRSYNEQFF
TRBV20-1	.	TRBJ1-2	few	TGCAGTGCTAGTTTCGGGAAGGATGGCTACACCTTC	CSASFGKDGYTF